One sample yielded the 15 T cell receptor beta chains listed below, sequenced in a study of T cell responses to AZD1222 COVID-19 vaccine. Sequenced by immunoSEQ multiplex PCR; TCRdb stores in-frame clones only, minus some. The table has approximately 140,000 clones, more than 70% seen once. The sample here was peripheral blood, taken on day 0 of AZD1222 vaccination. The origin of the receptors is an adult in good health.

The CDR3 DNA reads as TGTGCCAGCAGCCAGCCACAGGGAGAAAACACTGAAGCTTTCTTT. Protein: CASSQPQGENTEAFF. The chain is built from TRBV4-2 and TRBJ1-1; tentatively, D is TRBD1 (6 bases). V was cut by 3 bases and J by 2 bases, with 13 bases left in between. Germline V gene sequence: CDR1 LGHNA, CDR2 YNFKEQ. The CDR3 length is 15 residues.

The chain is built from TRBV4-3 and TRBJ1-2; D is possibly TRBD1 (6 bases). Germline lookup yields CDR1 LGHNA and CDR2 YSLEER. Trimming removed 3 bases from V and 4 bases from J, with 9 bases in between. The CDR3 has 13 amino acids. CDR3 amino acids: CASSHEQGYGYTF. In DNA form, the CDR3 reads TGCGCCAGCAGCCATGAACAGGGCTATGGCTACACCTTC.

CDR3 DNA sequence: TGTGCCAGCAGCCAAGGACAGGGGCGGTATGGCTACACCTTC. Translating gives CASSQGQGRYGYTF. This chain joins TRBV13 and TRBJ1-2, with 9 bases matching TRBD1. The CDR3 covers 14 residues. J lost 5 bases, V lost 5 bases, and 6 bases had no gene match. Germline V gene data show CDR1 as PRHDT and CDR2 as FYEKMQ (reference sequence).

J is TRBJ2-7 and V is TRBV5-4; TRBD1 or TRBD2 may be the D gene (6 bases each). The germline gives CDR1 SGHNT, CDR2 YYREEE (reference sequence). This CDR3 has 12 amino acids. CDR3 in amino acids: CAIGGIVDEQYF. CDR3 coding DNA: TGTGCTATCGGGGGCATAGTAGACGAGCAGTACTTC.

V is TRBV13 and J is TRBJ2-7, with 12 positions matching TRBD2. Trimming cost V 4 bases and J 2 bases; bases outside gene matches: 6. CDR3 length: 16 residues. Germline values: CDR1 PRHDT, CDR2 FYEKMQ (reference sequence). CDR3 bases: TGTGCCAGCAGCTCCGGACTAGCGGGAAAGGCCTACGAGCAGTACTTC. It is translated as CASSSGLAGKAYEQYF.

This chain joins TRBV28 and TRBJ1-2, with D perhaps matching TRBD1 (5 bases). Germline CDR1 and CDR2: MDHEN and SYDVKM. The CDR3 is made up of 15 amino acids. V lost 1 base and J 4 bases, leaving 13 bases between the germline ends. DNA of the CDR3: TGTGCCAGCAGTTTATCCCAGCTGGGGGGCTATGGCTACACCTTC. Protein product: CASSLSQLGGYGYTF.

The chain carries TRBV6-1 and TRBJ1-5; maybe TRBD1 (6 bases). V lost 3 bases and J lost 8, with 11 bases in between. CDR1 is MNHNS, CDR2 SASEGT, per germline. The CDR3 has 13 residues. The DNA of the CDR3 is TGTGCCAGCAGTGAGCAGGGGAGTGAGCCCCAGCATTTT. As protein: CASSEQGSEPQHF.

The chain combines TRBV6-2 or TRBV6-3 with TRBJ1-1, with D perhaps TRBD1 (5 bases). V dropped 4 bases and J dropped 0 bases, with 12 bases sitting between them. Germline values: CDR1 MNHEY, CDR2 SVGEGT. The CDR3 covers 15 residues. The CDR3: CASSSTWDLNTEAFF. The CDR3, as DNA: TGTGCCAGCAGTTCCACCTGGGACCTGAACACTGAAGCTTTCTTT.

The CDR3 DNA reads TGTGCCAGCAGTTTACTGGGACAGTACGAGCAGTACTTC. It codes for CASSLLGQYEQYF. The chain joins TRBV27 to TRBJ2-7; TRBD1 agrees at 7 bases. V lost 2 bases and J lost 4; bases outside the gene matches: 2. This CDR3 has 13 residues. The germline V gene encodes CDR1 MNHEY and CDR2 SMNVEV (reference sequence).

The V call is TRBV5-5, the J call TRBJ1-2; TRBD1 might be the D (5 bases). Germline V gives CDR1 SGHKS, CDR2 YYEKEE (reference sequence). The CDR3 contains 15 residues. V dropped 5 bases and J dropped 8 bases, with 22 bases sitting between them. Here the CDR3 DNA reads TGTGCCAGCAGTCAGGGTGGACGGCCTCGGGACGGCTACACCTTC. Translated, it gives CASSQGGRPRDGYTF. The full variable domain, completed using reference TRBV5-5 and TRBJ1-2, is DAGVTQSPTHLIKTRGQQVTLRCSPISGHKSVSWYQQVLGQGPQFIFQYYEKEERGRGNFPDRFSARQFPNYSSELNVNALLLGDSALYLCASSQGGRPRDGYTFGSGTRLTVV.

The gene calls are TRBV7-2 and TRBJ2-5; possible D gene TRBD1, 6 bases. Trimming took off 5 bases at V and 6 bases at J, with 16 bases between the two ends. From germline, CDR1 is SGHTA and CDR2 FQGNSA. CDR3 length: 14 residues. The CDR3, as DNA: TGTGCCAGCAGCCCAGGGTGGCAGGGGAAGACCCAGTACTTC. Translation gives CASSPGWQGKTQYF.

J is TRBJ2-4 and V is TRBV18; D ambiguous. Germline CDR1 is KGHSH and CDR2 is LQKENI. The CDR3 has 14 amino acids. V was clipped by 1 base and J by 9 bases, with 13 bases between them. The CDR3 loop reads CASSPLDRYTIQYF. CDR3 coding DNA: TGTGCCAGCTCACCACTAGATAGGTATACCATTCAGTACTTC. The full variable domain, completed using reference TRBV18 and TRBJ2-4, is NAGVMQNPRHLVRRRGQEARLRCSPMKGHSHVYWYRQLPEEGLKFMVYLQKENIIDESGMPKERFSAEFPKEGPSILRIQQVVRGDSAAYFCASSPLDRYTIQYFGAGTRLSVL.

Remarks on this clone: Other DNA sequences in this sample translate to the same CDR3. This chain uses TRBV7-3 with TRBJ2-3; D is uncertain. CDR1 is SGHTA, CDR2 FQGTGA, per germline. This CDR3 has 14 residues. Trimming removed 5 bases from V and 0 bases from J, with 9 bases in between. CDR3 in DNA: TGTGCCAGCAGCCTCCACCCGAGCACAGATACGCAGTATTTT. This codes for CASSLHPSTDTQYF.

The V and J genes are TRBV6-5 and TRBJ1-2; no definite D call. This CDR3 is built from 14 residues. Per germline, CDR1 MNHEY and CDR2 SVGAGI. V lost 0 bases and J 1 base, leaving 6 bases between the germline ends. The CDR3 protein is CASSYSGSNYGYTF. CDR3 DNA sequence: TGTGCCAGCAGTTACTCTGGGAGTAACTATGGCTACACCTTC.

V and J are TRBV6-4 and TRBJ2-1; no clear D gene. The CDR3 consists of 15 residues. Trimming removed 2 bases from V and 0 bases from J, with 8 bases in between. Germline assignment: CDR1 MRHNA and CDR2 SNTAGT. The CDR3 here is CASSDDESSYNEQFF. In DNA, the CDR3 is TGTGCCAGCAGTGACGATGAGTCCTCCTACAATGAGCAGTTCTTC.